Listed below are T cell receptor beta chains from one sample, sequenced in a study of PD-1 blockade in classical Hodgkin lymphoma. TCRdb's copy holds only in-frame clones and misses some; the assay was immunoSEQ multiplex PCR. The data show approximately 80,000 clones, with around nine tenths seen just once and around 20% held by the top ten. The specimen was peripheral blood mononuclear cells (PBMCs), collected at baseline. The receptors shown here come from a human donor with classical Hodgkin lymphoma. Each CDR3 is given with its conserved first and last residue. The D gene is left open where the match is weak. Some rows have no size entry. The others give once, few or many, or a class for an expanded clone.

v_gene,j_gene,abundance,d_gene,CDR3aa,CDR3nt
TRBV6-5,TRBJ1-1,once,TRBD1,CASSSTGEAFF,TGTGCCAGCAGTTCGACAGGGGAAGCTTTCTTT
TRBV28,TRBJ1-4,-,-,CASSLEVREKLFF,TGTGCCAGCAGTTTAGAGGTTCGCGAAAAACTGTTTTTT
TRBV15,TRBJ2-2,-,-,CATRTDRVTGELFF,TGTGCCACCAGGACGGACAGAGTCACCGGGGAGCTGTTTTTT
TRBV5-1,TRBJ2-7,-,TRBD2,CASSFGGTYEQYF,TGCGCCAGCAGCTTCGGGGGGACCTACGAGCAGTACTTC
TRBV14,TRBJ1-2,-,-,CASSQDRGSGYTF,TGTGCCAGCAGCCAAGATAGAGGTTCGGGCTACACCTTC
TRBV4-1,TRBJ2-2,-,-,CASSQDPRLGYSGELFF,TGCGCCAGCAGCCAAGACCCCCGACTAGGGTATAGCGGGGAGCTGTTTTTT
TRBV12-5,TRBJ1-1,-,-,CASGLGPREAFF,TGTGCTAGTGGTCTGGGCCCGAGGGAAGCTTTCTTT
TRBV7-9,TRBJ1-2,-,TRBD1,CASSYQTGQGAYGYTF,TGTGCCAGCAGCTATCAAACGGGACAGGGGGCCTATGGCTACACCTTC
TRBV7-2,TRBJ2-1,once,-,CASSLAAYNEQFF,TGTGCCAGCAGCTTAGCGGCCTACAATGAGCAGTTCTTC
TRBV4-2,TRBJ2-1,-,-,CASSQIPSSYNEQFF,TGTGCCAGCAGCCAAATTCCGAGCTCCTACAATGAGCAGTTCTTC
TRBV5-6,TRBJ2-7,-,-,CASSLAARRDGFEQYF,TGTGCCAGCAGCTTGGCCGCCAGAAGAGATGGGTTCGAGCAGTACTTC
TRBV30,TRBJ2-5,-,-,CAWSVVGWSQETQYF,TGTGCCTGGAGTGTAGTCGGGTGGAGCCAAGAGACCCAGTACTTC
TRBV6-1,TRBJ1-5,once,-,CASSPGAVDQPQHF,TGTGCCAGCAGCCCGGGGGCGGTTGATCAGCCCCAGCATTTT
TRBV15,TRBJ1-2,-,-,CATSPRLPRQRSNYGYTF,TGTGCCACCAGCCCTCGTCTCCCGCGACAGCGCTCTAACTATGGCTACACCTTC
TRBV15,TRBJ2-7,-,-,CATSREPRPRWPYEQYF,TGTGCCACCAGCAGGGAACCCAGGCCGAGGTGGCCCTACGAGCAGTACTTC
TRBV6-5,TRBJ2-1,-,-,CASNSLMGYNEQFF,TGTGCCAGCAACTCCCTTATGGGGTACAATGAGCAGTTCTTC
TRBV6-5,TRBJ1-1,-,TRBD1,CASSKDRGRNTEAFF,TGTGCCAGCAGTAAAGACAGGGGTAGAAACACTGAAGCTTTCTTT
TRBV9,TRBJ2-3,-,TRBD2,CASSVASSGSTDTQYF,TGTGCCAGCAGCGTAGCGTCTAGCGGTAGCACAGATACGCAGTATTTT
TRBV7-6,TRBJ1-2,once,TRBD1,CASSLGQGDYGYTF,TGTGCCAGCAGCTTAGGACAGGGGGACTATGGCTACACCTTC
TRBV6-8,TRBJ2-1,-,TRBD2,CASETGGPSSVDNEQFF,TGTGCCAGCGAAACGGGAGGGCCTTCCTCGGTGGACAATGAGCAGTTCTTC
TRBV5-1,TRBJ2-7,-,TRBD2,CASSSGLPSYEQYF,TGCGCCAGCAGCTCGGGACTACCCTCCTACGAGCAGTACTTC
TRBV4-2,TRBJ1-1,-,TRBD1,CASSQDDRVPKANTEAFF,TGTGCCAGCAGCCAAGATGACAGGGTACCTAAAGCGAACACTGAAGCTTTCTTT
TRBV19,TRBJ1-4,-,TRBD1,CASSTSGGDWYEKLFF,TGTGCCAGTAGTACGTCAGGGGGCGATTGGTATGAAAAACTGTTTTTT
TRBV4-3,TRBJ2-5,-,-,CASSQGVPPGYQETQYF,TGCGCCAGCAGCCAAGGAGTCCCACCAGGGTACCAAGAGACCCAGTACTTC
TRBV29-1,TRBJ2-1,-,-,CSVSDGLYNEQFF,TGCAGCGTATCGGACGGCCTTTACAATGAGCAGTTCTTC
TRBV5-1,TRBJ2-7,-,-,CASSLVGGGYEQYF,TGCGCCAGCAGCTTGGTGGGAGGAGGCTACGAGCAGTACTTC
TRBV4-1,TRBJ1-4,-,TRBD1,CASSRPQGAQRTNEKLFF,TGCGCCAGCAGCCGACCCCAGGGGGCCCAGAGAACTAATGAAAAACTGTTTTTT
TRBV7-2,TRBJ2-5,-,TRBD2,CASSLAGHAPGLAGVETQYF,TGTGCCAGCAGCTTAGCGGGACACGCGCCGGGACTAGCGGGAGTTGAGACCCAGTACTTC
TRBV4-2,TRBJ2-7,-,TRBD1,CASSLGTAAPEQYF,TGTGCCAGCAGCCTCGGGACAGCTGCTCCCGAGCAGTACTTC
TRBV28,TRBJ1-4,-,TRBD1,CASSLYRPGQGKILFF,TGTGCCAGCAGTTTATATAGGCCGGGACAGGGAAAAATTTTGTTTTTT
TRBV27,TRBJ1-5,-,TRBD1,CASSLTGTGVQPQHF,TGTGCCAGCAGTTTGACTGGGACAGGGGTTCAGCCCCAGCATTTT
TRBV29-1,TRBJ2-7,once,-,CSVVSILPLSYEQYF,TGCAGCGTTGTCAGTATTCTACCCCTCTCATACGAGCAGTACTTC
TRBV2,TRBJ1-2,few,-,CASTASGGGNYGYTF,TGTGCCAGCACCGCGTCGGGTGGTGGAAACTATGGCTACACCTTC
TRBV11-2,TRBJ1-1,-,-,CASSLGSATTEAFF,TGTGCCAGCAGCTTAGGGTCGGCGACCACTGAAGCTTTCTTT
TRBV28,TRBJ1-3,-,-,CASSLPAVSGNTIYF,TGTGCCAGCAGTTTACCGGCAGTCTCTGGAAACACCATATATTTT
TRBV30,TRBJ2-3,-,TRBD2,CAWSAAGGRTQYF,TGTGCCTGGAGTGCGGCGGGAGGGCGTACGCAGTATTTT
TRBV10-1,TRBJ2-7,-,TRBD1,CASGQGDEQYF,TGCGCCAGCGGACAGGGGGACGAGCAGTACTTC
TRBV4-1,TRBJ2-1,-,-,CASSQLFYNGQFF,TGCGCCAGCAGCCAACTATTCTACAATGGGCAGTTCTTC